One and the same sample provided the 25 T cell receptor beta chains below, sequenced in a study of T-cell memory formation after mild COVID-19. TCRdb called the 5' RACE reads again in MiXCR, with one record for every CDR3 protein. The data contain over 450,000 distinct CDR3 sequences, roughly 22% of them singletons. The specimen sequenced was PBMCs or a T cell subset sorted from them (not recorded which). These TCRs come from an adult woman who had mild COVID-19 (a few samples of this study predate the infection). Cell type and time point are not known.

This clonotype has more than one count but fewer than ten. The chain joins TRBV5-1 to TRBJ1-1, with TRBD1 as a possible D gene (6 bases). Germline values: CDR1 SGHRS, CDR2 YFSETQ. The length of the CDR3 is 16 residues. V lost 4 bases, J lost 5 bases, and 21 bases lay in between. CDR3 loop: CASSLGTTGRGTEAFF. The DNA of the CDR3 is TGCGCCAGCAGCCTGGGGACAACGGGCAGGGGTACTGAAGCTTTCTTT.

The V call is TRBV12-3 or TRBV12-4, the J call TRBJ2-7; a weak D match, TRBD2 (5 bases). The length of the CDR3 is 15 residues. Trimming pared 6 bases from V and 5 bases from J, leaving 20 bases between. This chain's CDR3 is CASSPEFGDVNEQYF. In nucleotides, the CDR3 is TGTGCCAGCAGCCCCGAGTTCGGGGATGTCAACGAGCAGTACTTC.

This rearrangement joins TRBV27 to TRBJ2-4, with D unclear. CDR3 length: 13 amino acids. V was shortened by 6 bases and J by 8 bases, with 14 bases between the two germline ends. Germline V CDR1 and CDR2: MNHEY, SMNVEV (reference sequence). The CDR3 is CASSPRSWDIQYF. The CDR3 DNA reads as TGTGCCAGCAGCCCCCGAAGCTGGGACATTCAGTACTTC.

The chain joins TRBV11-2 to TRBJ1-1, with 7 bases that match TRBD1. CDR1 and CDR2 (germline): SGHAT, FQNNGV. V was clipped by 5 bases and J by 3 bases; unmatched bases: 9. The CDR3 length is 15 residues. DNA of the CDR3: TGTGCCAGCAGCCGTATCCAGGGGGTGCACACTGAAGCTTTCTTT. It yields the protein CASSRIQGVHTEAFF.

In this sample, this clonotype turned up a few times. The CDR3 is CATRISSSESSYNEQFF. The CDR3 DNA is TGCGCCACCCGAATTTCTAGCTCTGAAAGCTCCTACAATGAGCAGTTCTTC. This chain uses TRBV4-1 with TRBJ2-1; the D gene is possibly TRBD2 (5 bases). Trimming left V 10 bases short and J 0 bases short, with 22 bases between. The CDR3 runs 17 residues. Germline V lookup: CDR1 MGHRA, CDR2 YSYEKL.

This chain joins TRBV5-1 and TRBJ2-2; D remains unclear. The CDR3 has 15 amino acids. V lost 4 bases, J lost 0 bases, and 10 bases lay in between. Germline lookup yields CDR1 SGHRS and CDR2 YFSETQ. CDR3: CASSPYFANTGELFF. The CDR3 DNA follows: TGCGCCAGCAGCCCGTACTTCGCGAACACCGGGGAGCTGTTTTTT.

The CDR3 coding sequence is TGTGCCAGCAGAGGGGCCTGGGAAGAGACCCAGTACTTC. Translated, it gives CASRGAWEETQYF. The gene calls are TRBV6-5 and TRBJ2-5, with D maybe TRBD1 (5 bases). Trimming took 6 bases from V and 3 from J, leaving 11 bases between them. Germline V lookup: CDR1 MNHEY, CDR2 SVGAGI. This CDR3 has 13 amino acids.

This clonotype was counted at least ten times. The chain links TRBV6-5 to TRBJ2-7, with 8 bases matching TRBD2. This CDR3 is built from 14 residues. Germline V gives CDR1 MNHEY, CDR2 SVGAGI. Losses at the gene ends were 6 bases for V and 5 bases for J; bases not matched to a gene: 9. The CDR3 region is CASSPAGDVNEQYF. CDR3 nucleotide sequence: TGTGCCAGCAGCCCAGCGGGAGATGTCAACGAGCAGTACTTC.

This clonotype was seen ten or more times. The chain has TRBV3-1 and TRBJ2-1; a possible D gene is TRBD2 (6 bases). The germline V gene has CDR1 LGHDT and CDR2 YNNKEL (reference sequence). The CDR3 is 13 amino acids. Trimming took off 4 bases at V and 4 bases at J, with 8 bases between the two ends. In DNA, the CDR3 is TGTGCCAGCAGCCCTCGGGGGTACAATGAGCAGTTCTTC. This codes for CASSPRGYNEQFF.

This clonotype occurred a few times. This sequence joins TRBV20-1 and TRBJ2-1; 13 bases match TRBD2. Trimming took 1 base from V and 7 from J; bases not matched to a gene: 10. The CDR3 contains 17 residues. CDR1 is DFQATT and CDR2 is SNEGSKA in the germline V gene (reference sequence). CDR3 in DNA: TGCAGTGCTAGAGGGTGGACTAGCGGGAGTGTCTTGAATGAGCAGTTCTTC. Encoded protein: CSARGWTSGSVLNEQFF.

V is TRBV2 and J is TRBJ2-5; 8 bases agree with TRBD2. The CDR3 sequence is 15 residues long. V gave up 6 bases and J gave up 1 base; unmatched junction bases: 7. The germline gives CDR1 SNHLY, CDR2 FYNNEI. CDR3 amino acids: CASRGSGDLQETQYF. The CDR3, as DNA: TGTGCCAGCAGAGGTAGCGGGGACCTCCAAGAGACCCAGTACTTC.

The gene calls are TRBV15 and TRBJ2-5, with D perhaps matching TRBD1 (5 bases). With 0 bases removed from V and 5 bases from J, the gap between germline ends came to 13 bases. Germline lookup yields CDR1 LNHNV and CDR2 YYDKDF (reference sequence). The CDR3 loop spans 15 amino acids. CDR3 bases: TGTGCCACCAGCAGAGATCCGACAGCAAGGGAGACCCAGTACTTC. Residues: CATSRDPTARETQYF.

V usage is TRBV5-1 and J usage is TRBJ2-2; 8 positions agree with TRBD2. Germline values: CDR1 SGHRS, CDR2 YFSETQ. This CDR3 comprises 17 residues. The J segment lost 2 bases and the V segment lost 0 bases, leaving 6 bases of the junction unmatched. CDR3 coding DNA: TGCGCCAGCAGCTTGGCTGGCGGGGGGACTAACACCGGGGAGCTGTTTTTT. It yields the protein CASSLAGGGTNTGELFF.

This clonotype was picked up a small number of times. The chain is built from TRBV7-8 and TRBJ1-1; TRBD1 is a possible D gene (6 bases). Germline lookup yields CDR1 SGHVS and CDR2 FQNEAQ. Trimming cost V 5 bases and J 4 bases, with 17 bases left between them. The CDR3 is 15 amino acids. The DNA of the CDR3 is TGTGCCAGCAGCCGACGAGGGGGGGGGCCCACTGAAGCTTTCTTT. As protein: CASSRRGGGPTEAFF.

This clonotype was detected only a few times. J is TRBJ2-5 and V is TRBV5-1; 9 bases fit TRBD2. The CDR3 length is 16 residues. Trimming took 0 bases from V and 5 from J; bases not matched to a gene: 8. Germline-derived CDR1 and CDR2 are SGHRS and YFSETQ. The CDR3 sequence is CASSLGPSGELETQYF. The CDR3 DNA sequence: TGCGCCAGCAGCTTGGGTCCTAGCGGGGAATTGGAGACCCAGTACTTC.

This clonotype was seen many times. The V and J genes are TRBV5-1 and TRBJ1-2; D ambiguous. V was trimmed by 0 bases and J by 1 base, leaving 19 bases between them. Germline V gene lookup returns CDR1 SGHRS and CDR2 YFSETQ. This CDR3 has 18 amino acids. CDR3 in amino acids: CASSLGKGYSGVNYGYTF. The CDR3, as DNA: TGCGCCAGCAGCTTGGGGAAAGGGTATTCCGGCGTTAACTATGGCTACACCTTC.

This clonotype appeared a few times. This chain links TRBV12-3 or TRBV12-4 with TRBJ1-5; no definite D call. Trimming removed 5 bases from V and 0 bases from J, with 8 bases in between. This CDR3 spans 14 amino acids. DNA for the CDR3: TGTGCCAGCAGTCGACTCTATAGCAATCAGCCCCAGCATTTT. This translates into CASSRLYSNQPQHF.

In this sample, this clonotype turned up a few times. The chain couples TRBV6-1 to TRBJ1-5; no firm D call. V was shortened by 8 bases and J by 4 bases, with 9 bases between the two germline ends. Germline values: CDR1 MNHNS, CDR2 SASEGT. This CDR3 spans 12 amino acids. The CDR3 is CASANGNQPQHF. The CDR3 DNA reads TGTGCCAGCGCTAACGGGAATCAGCCCCAGCATTTT.

This clonotype showed up just once. The V call is TRBV6-2 or TRBV6-3, the J call TRBJ1-5, with 7 bases fitting TRBD1. Unmatched junction bases numbered 6, after V lost 6 bases and J lost 1 base. The CDR3 covers 15 residues. CDR1 is MNHEY, CDR2 SVGEGT, per germline. The CDR3 DNA follows: TGTGCCAGCAGCCGACAGGGACTCAGCAATCAGCCCCAGCATTTT. Amino acid sequence: CASSRQGLSNQPQHF.

The chain carries TRBV30 and TRBJ2-1; no definite D call. Germline CDR1 GTSNPN, CDR2 SVGIG (reference sequence). The CDR3 has 11 residues. V was shortened by 0 bases and J by 8 bases, with 5 bases between the two germline ends. CDR3 in amino acids: CAWSVHDEQFF. Written as DNA, the CDR3 is TGTGCCTGGAGTGTCCACGATGAGCAGTTCTTC.

This clonotype was detected a few times. The chain combines TRBV4-3 with TRBJ1-2; TRBD1 matches 7 bases. J gave up 8 bases and V 1 base, and 10 bases lay outside the gene matches. Germline V gene data show CDR1 as LGHNA and CDR2 as YSLEER. The CDR3 runs to 15 residues. As DNA, the CDR3 is TGCGCCAGCAGCCAAGTCCTGACAGGGCTGGAAGGCTACACCTTC. Translated, it gives CASSQVLTGLEGYTF.

This chain joins TRBV7-2 and TRBJ2-2; 7 bases agree with TRBD2. CDR1 and CDR2 (germline): SGHTA, FQGNSA. V shed 8 bases, J shed 4 bases, and the junction held 10 bases outside the gene matches. CDR3 length equals 15 residues. CDR3 sequence reads: CASRTDWGGTGELFF. CDR3 coding DNA: TGTGCCAGCCGAACCGATTGGGGGGGCACCGGGGAGCTGTTTTTT.

The chain employs TRBV5-4 and TRBJ2-7; D may be TRBD1 (5 bases). V was pared by 0 bases and J by 0 bases, with 13 bases between. This CDR3 region has 16 residues. Germline-derived CDR1 and CDR2 are SGHNT and YYREEE (reference sequence). CDR3 sequence (DNA): TGTGCCAGCAGCTTGGCGACAGAAAGAAGCTCCTACGAGCAGTACTTC. This translates into CASSLATERSSYEQYF.

J is TRBJ2-1 and V is TRBV4-1; D is perhaps TRBD1 or TRBD2 (5 bases each). Germline V gene data show CDR1 as MGHRA and CDR2 as YSYEKL. The V end was cut by 4 bases, the J end by 7 bases, with 20 bases between. This CDR3 has 16 amino acids. The CDR3 loop reads CASSPYVGTSWNEQFF. For the CDR3, the DNA is TGCGCCAGCAGCCCTTACGTCGGGACCTCCTGGAATGAGCAGTTCTTC.

This clonotype was found a few times. The chain is built from TRBV3-1 and TRBJ2-1; TRBD2 agrees at 10 bases. The CDR3 covers 16 residues. V lost 1 base and J lost 6; bases outside the gene matches: 6. Germline V lookup: CDR1 LGHDT, CDR2 YNNKEL (reference sequence). The CDR3 DNA reads TGTGCCAGCAGCCAAGGAGCGGGGGGGTTAGGCAATGAGCAGTTCTTC. Protein product: CASSQGAGGLGNEQFF.